This T cell receptor (beta chain) originates from a study of blood T cell repertoires in COVID-19. The V gene lost 4 bases and the J gene lost 6 bases, with 12 bases spanning the gap. Germline CDR1 and CDR2: MGHRA and YSYEKL. CDR3 length: 14 amino acids. Sequenced by immunoSEQ multiplex PCR; TCRdb stores in-frame clones only, minus some. Of 140,000 to 150,000 clones listed, around nine tenths are singletons. The chain employs TRBV4-1 and TRBJ1-4, with a weak D call TRBD1 (5 bases). This sequence was found in a woman between 50 and 59 years old with active or convalescent COVID-19. The sample comprised peripheral blood. CDR3 sequence (DNA): TGCGCCAGCAGCCGTGGGGGGGTGGATGAAAAACTGTTTTTT. It codes for CASSRGGVDEKLFF.